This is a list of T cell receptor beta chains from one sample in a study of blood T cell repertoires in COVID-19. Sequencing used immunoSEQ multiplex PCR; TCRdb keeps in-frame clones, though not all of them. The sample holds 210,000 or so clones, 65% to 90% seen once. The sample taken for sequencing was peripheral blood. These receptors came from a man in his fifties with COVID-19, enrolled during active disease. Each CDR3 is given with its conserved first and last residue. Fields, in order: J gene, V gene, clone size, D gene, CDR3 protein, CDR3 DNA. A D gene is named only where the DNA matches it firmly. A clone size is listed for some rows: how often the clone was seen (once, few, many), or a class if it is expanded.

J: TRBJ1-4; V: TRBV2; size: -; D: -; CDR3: CASSEFSGEKLFF; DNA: TGTGCCAGCAGTGAATTCTCGGGGGAAAAACTGTTTTTT
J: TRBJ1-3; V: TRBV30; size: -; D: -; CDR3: CAWRSGLTGNTIYF; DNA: TGTGCCTGGAGATCGGGACTCACAGGAAACACCATATATTTT
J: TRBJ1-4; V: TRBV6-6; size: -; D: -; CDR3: CASSPRTGATNEKLFF; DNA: TGTGCCAGCAGTCCGAGGACTGGAGCAACTAATGAAAAACTGTTTTTT
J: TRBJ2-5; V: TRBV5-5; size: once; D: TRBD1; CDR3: CASSPTGQGETQYF; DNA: TGTGCCAGCAGCCCTACTGGACAGGGTGAGACCCAGTACTTC
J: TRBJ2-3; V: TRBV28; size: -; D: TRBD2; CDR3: CASSAPAGAKDTQYF; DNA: TGTGCCAGCAGTGCTCCAGCGGGGGCTAAAGATACGCAGTATTTT
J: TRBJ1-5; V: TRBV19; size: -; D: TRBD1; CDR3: CASRHNRGGNQPQHF; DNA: TGTGCCAGTAGACACAACAGGGGTGGCAATCAGCCCCAGCATTTT
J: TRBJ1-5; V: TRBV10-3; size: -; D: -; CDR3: CAIGADSNQPQHF; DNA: TGTGCCATCGGGGCAGATAGCAATCAGCCCCAGCATTTT
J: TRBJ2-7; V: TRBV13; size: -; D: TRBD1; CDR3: CASSLNRDSGEQYF; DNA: TGTGCCAGCAGCTTAAACAGGGACAGTGGTGAGCAGTACTTC
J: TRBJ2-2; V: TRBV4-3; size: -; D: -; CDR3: CASSQDSAGELFF; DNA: TGCGCCAGCAGCCAAGATAGCGCCGGGGAGCTGTTTTTT
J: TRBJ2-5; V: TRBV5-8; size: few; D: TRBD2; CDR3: CASSPGTSGDLQETQYF; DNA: TGTGCCAGCAGCCCCGGGACTAGCGGGGACCTACAAGAGACCCAGTACTTC
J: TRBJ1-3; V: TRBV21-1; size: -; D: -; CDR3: CASRDHAGARAGNTIYF; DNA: TGTGCCAGCAGGGATCATGCGGGAGCTAGGGCTGGAAACACCATATATTTT
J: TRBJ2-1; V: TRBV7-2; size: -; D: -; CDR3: CASSSNGEMEQFF; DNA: TGTGCCAGCAGCTCCAACGGGGAAATGGAGCAGTTCTTC
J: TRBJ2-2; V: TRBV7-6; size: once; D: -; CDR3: CASSPWQGNTGELFF; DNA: TGTGCCAGCAGCCCTTGGCAGGGGAACACCGGGGAGCTGTTTTTT
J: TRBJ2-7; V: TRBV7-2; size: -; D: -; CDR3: CASSPGRGRYEQYF; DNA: TGTGCCAGCAGCCCAGGGCGGGGGCGGTACGAGCAGTACTTC
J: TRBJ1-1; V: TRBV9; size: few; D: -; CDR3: CASSATGNTEAFF; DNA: TGTGCCAGCAGCGCGACAGGGAACACTGAAGCTTTCTTT
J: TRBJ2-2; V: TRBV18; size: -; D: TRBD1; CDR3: CASSQMTGDAGELFF; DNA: TGTGCCAGCTCACAAATGACAGGGGACGCCGGGGAGCTGTTTTTT
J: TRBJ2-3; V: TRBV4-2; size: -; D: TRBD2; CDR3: CASSQGSGGSGTDTQYF; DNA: TGTGCCAGCAGCCAAGGGAGCGGGGGGTCAGGCACAGATACGCAGTATTTT
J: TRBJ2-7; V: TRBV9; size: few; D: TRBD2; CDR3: CASSVGVLAGAEQYF; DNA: TGTGCCAGCAGCGTAGGCGTCCTAGCGGGGGCCGAGCAGTACTTC
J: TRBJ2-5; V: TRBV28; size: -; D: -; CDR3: CASRTGTQETQYF; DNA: TGTGCCAGCAGGACCGGGACTCAAGAGACCCAGTACTTC
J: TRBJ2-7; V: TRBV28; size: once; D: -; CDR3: CASTFLGTGRTYEQYF; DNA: TGTGCCAGCACCTTTCTGGGTACAGGGAGAACCTACGAGCAGTACTTC
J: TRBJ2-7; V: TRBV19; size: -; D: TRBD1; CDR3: CASSSTGMVFDEQYF; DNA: TGTGCCAGTAGTTCGACAGGGATGGTCTTCGACGAGCAGTACTTC
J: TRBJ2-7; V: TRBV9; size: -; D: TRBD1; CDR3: CASSVGQGAGYEQYF; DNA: TGTGCCAGCAGCGTGGGACAGGGGGCAGGCTACGAGCAGTACTTC
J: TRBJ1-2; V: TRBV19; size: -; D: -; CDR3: CASRTELEYSGYTF; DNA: TGTGCCAGTAGAACGGAGTTGGAATATAGTGGCTACACCTTC
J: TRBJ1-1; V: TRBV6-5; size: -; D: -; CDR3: CASSPGDLNTEAFF; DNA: TGTGCCAGCTCACCAGGGGATCTGAACACTGAAGCTTTCTTT
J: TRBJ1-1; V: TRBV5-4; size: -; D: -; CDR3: CASSPPGGLGEAFF; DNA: TGTGCCAGCAGCCCCCCGGGGGGGCTGGGTGAAGCTTTCTTT
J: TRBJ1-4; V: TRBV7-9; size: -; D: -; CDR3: CASSLAFTTNEKLFF; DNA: TGTGCCAGCAGCTTAGCGTTCACAACTAATGAAAAACTGTTTTTT
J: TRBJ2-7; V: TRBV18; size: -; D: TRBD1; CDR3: CASSPNLAQGAVEQYF; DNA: TGTGCCAGCTCACCTAACCTGGCACAGGGGGCTGTCGAGCAGTACTTC
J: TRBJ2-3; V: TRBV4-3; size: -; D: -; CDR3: CASSQDPRDTQYF; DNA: TGCGCCAGCAGCCAAGATCCCAGGGATACGCAGTATTTT
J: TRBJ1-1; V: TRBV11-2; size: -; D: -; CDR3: CASSPTWGGASKAFF; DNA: TGTGCCAGCAGCCCTACTTGGGGGGGGGCCAGCAAAGCTTTCTTT
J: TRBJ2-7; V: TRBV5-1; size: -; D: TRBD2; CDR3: CASTGAGGPYEQYF; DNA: TGCGCCAGCACAGGAGCGGGGGGGCCCTACGAGCAGTACTTC
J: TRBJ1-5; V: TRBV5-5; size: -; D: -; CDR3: CASSLTYWGVDSNQPQHF; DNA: TGTGCCAGCAGCTTGACTTATTGGGGGGTGGATAGCAATCAGCCCCAGCATTTT
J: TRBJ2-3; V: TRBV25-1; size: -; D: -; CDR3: CASSDKGGKTDTQYF; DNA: TGTGCCAGCAGTGATAAGGGGGGGAAGACAGATACGCAGTATTTT
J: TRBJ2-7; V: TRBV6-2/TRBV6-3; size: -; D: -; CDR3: CASSYWTAYEQYF; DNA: TGTGCCAGCAGCTACTGGACAGCCTACGAGCAGTACTTC
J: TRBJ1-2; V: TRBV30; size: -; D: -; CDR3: CAWSVQNYGYTF; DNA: TGTGCCTGGAGTGTACAGAACTATGGCTACACCTTC
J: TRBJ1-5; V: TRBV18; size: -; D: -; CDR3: CASSPKSGQPQHF; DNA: TGTGCCAGCTCACCGAAATCAGGTCAGCCCCAGCATTTT
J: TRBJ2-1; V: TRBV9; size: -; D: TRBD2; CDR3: CASNPGTMWNEQFF; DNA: TGTGCCAGCAACCCCGGGACTATGTGGAATGAGCAGTTCTTC
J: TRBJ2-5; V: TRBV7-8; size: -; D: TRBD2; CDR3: CASSLVASGWLQETQYF; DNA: TGTGCCAGCAGCTTAGTTGCTAGCGGGTGGTTGCAAGAGACCCAGTACTTC
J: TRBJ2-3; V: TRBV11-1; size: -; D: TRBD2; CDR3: CASSLALGGGAGDTQYF; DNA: TGTGCCAGCAGCTTAGCGCTTGGCGGGGGGGCGGGAGATACGCAGTATTTT
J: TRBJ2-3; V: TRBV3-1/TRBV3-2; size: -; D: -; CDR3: CASSQQRSSADTQYF; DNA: TGTGCCAGCAGCCAACAACGGAGTAGTGCAGATACGCAGTATTTT
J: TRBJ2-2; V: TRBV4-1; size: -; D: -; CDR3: CASSVGLAVYGELFF; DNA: TGCGCCAGCTCAGTGGGTTTAGCAGTATACGGGGAGCTGTTTTTT
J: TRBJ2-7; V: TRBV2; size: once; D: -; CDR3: CASTKTGNYEQYF; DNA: TGTGCCAGCACCAAGACAGGAAACTACGAGCAGTACTTC
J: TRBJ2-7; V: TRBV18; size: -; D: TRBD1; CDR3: CASSPRQGEEQYF; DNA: TGTGCCAGCTCACCCCGACAGGGTGAAGAGCAGTACTTC
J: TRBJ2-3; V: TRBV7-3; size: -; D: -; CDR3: CASKRGGSSTDTQYF; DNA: TGTGCCAGCAAGAGAGGCGGGTCTAGCACAGATACGCAGTATTTT
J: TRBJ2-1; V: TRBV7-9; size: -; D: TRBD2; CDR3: CASSRTSGTNNEQFF; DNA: TGTGCCAGCAGCCGGACTAGCGGGACGAACAATGAGCAGTTCTTC
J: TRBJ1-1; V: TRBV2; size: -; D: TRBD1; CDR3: CASSRTGTSTEAFF; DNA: TGTGCCAGCAGTCGGACAGGGACGAGCACTGAAGCTTTCTTT
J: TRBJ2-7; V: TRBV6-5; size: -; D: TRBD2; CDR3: CASSYFLAGGKVEQYF; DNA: TGTGCCAGCAGTTATTTCCTCGCGGGGGGGAAGGTCGAGCAGTACTTC
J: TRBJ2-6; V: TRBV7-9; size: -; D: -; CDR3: CASSLTQPSGANVLTF; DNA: TGTGCCAGCAGCCTAACACAGCCCTCTGGGGCCAACGTCCTGACTTTC
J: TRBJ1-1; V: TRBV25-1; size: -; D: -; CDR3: CASSSTGKGNTEAFF; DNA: TGTGCCAGCAGTTCAACAGGGAAGGGCAACACTGAAGCTTTCTTT
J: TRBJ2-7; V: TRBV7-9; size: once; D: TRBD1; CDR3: CASSWEVGQGPYEQYF; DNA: TGTGCCAGCAGCTGGGAGGTGGGACAGGGGCCCTACGAGCAGTACTTC
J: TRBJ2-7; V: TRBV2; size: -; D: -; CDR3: CASKSGGVEQYF; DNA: TGTGCCAGCAAATCCGGCGGAGTCGAGCAGTACTTC
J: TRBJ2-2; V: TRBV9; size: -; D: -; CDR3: CASSPERGTPYTGELFF; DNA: TGTGCCAGCAGCCCCGAAAGAGGGACTCCCTACACCGGGGAGCTGTTTTTT
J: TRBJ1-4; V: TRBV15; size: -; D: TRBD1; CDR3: CATSRYRGRATNEKLFF; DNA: TGTGCCACCAGCAGGTACAGGGGGCGGGCAACTAATGAAAAACTGTTTTTT
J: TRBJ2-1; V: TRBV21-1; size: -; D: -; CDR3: CASSPGTINEQFF; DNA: TGTGCCAGCAGCCCTGGGACTATCAATGAGCAGTTCTTC
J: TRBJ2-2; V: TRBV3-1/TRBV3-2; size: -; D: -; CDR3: CASSAMGGRITGELFF; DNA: TGTGCCAGCAGCGCAATGGGGGGGCGAATCACCGGGGAGCTGTTTTTT
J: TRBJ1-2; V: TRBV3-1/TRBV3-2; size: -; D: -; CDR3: CASSQESARDSYTF; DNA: TGTGCCAGCAGCCAAGAAAGCGCCCGGGACAGCTACACCTTC
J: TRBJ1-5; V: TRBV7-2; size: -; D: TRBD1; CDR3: CASSPRTGGFQPQHF; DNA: TGTGCCAGCAGCCCAAGGACAGGGGGCTTTCAGCCCCAGCATTTT
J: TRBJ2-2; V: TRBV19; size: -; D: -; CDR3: CASREGGRANTGELFF; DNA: TGTGCCAGTAGGGAGGGAGGAAGAGCGAACACCGGGGAGCTGTTTTTT
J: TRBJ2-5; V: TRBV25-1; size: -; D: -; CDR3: CASSELKQGQETQYF; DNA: TGTGCCAGCAGTGAATTAAAACAGGGCCAAGAGACCCAGTACTTC
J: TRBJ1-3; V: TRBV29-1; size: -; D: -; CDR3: CSVDPGGGNTIYF; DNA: TGCAGCGTTGACCCAGGAGGTGGAAACACCATATATTTT